This TCR beta chain was documented in a study of cytomegalovirus exposure and HLA in healthy donors. Study-wide findings and caveats: Three chains linked to CMV were shown in vitro to be specific for CMV antigens. Most TCR sequences showed up rarely, but some public TCRs showed up in many donors. The listing of fewer than 200 TCR beta chains classed them as cytomegalovirus-associated. In the 95 to 150 validation repertoires, a later analysis found that first-cohort TCR clusters tended to co-occur.

Germline V gene data show CDR1 as SGHTA and CDR2 as FQGNSA. There are 13 residues in the CDR3. Trimming removed 4 bases at V and 5 bases at J, with 11 bases between. The data were produced by immunoSEQ multiplex PCR, yet TCRdb's version contains in-frame clones alone and is incomplete. In the table there are around 190,000 clones, about 82% of which are singletons. This clone came up a few times. What it binds is not known. Sequencing input: PBMCs. The chain combines TRBV7-2 with TRBJ1-1; tentatively, D is TRBD1 (6 bases). The sequence was obtained from a young woman in good health and CMV-seronegative. The CDR3 DNA sequence: TGTGCCAGCAGCTCCCAGGGGAGAACTGAAGCTTTCTTT. It yields the protein CASSSQGRTEAFF. The full variable domain, completed using reference TRBV7-2 and TRBJ1-1, is GAGVSQSPSNKVTEKGKDVELRCDPISGHTALYWYRQSLGQGLEFLIYFQGNSAPDKSGLPSDRFSAERTGGSVSTLTIQRTQQEDSAVYLCASSSQGRTEAFFGQGTRLTVV.